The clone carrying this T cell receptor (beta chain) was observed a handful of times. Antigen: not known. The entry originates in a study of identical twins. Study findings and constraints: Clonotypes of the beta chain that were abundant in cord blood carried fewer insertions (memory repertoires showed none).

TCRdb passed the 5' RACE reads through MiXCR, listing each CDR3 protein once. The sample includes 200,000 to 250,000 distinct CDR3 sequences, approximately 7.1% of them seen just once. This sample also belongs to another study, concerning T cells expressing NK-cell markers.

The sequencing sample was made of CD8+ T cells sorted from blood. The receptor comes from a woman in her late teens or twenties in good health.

Written as DNA, the CDR3 is TGTGCCAGCAGCCCGCGCTCAGCGGGAAGTAGCACAGATACGCAGTATTTT. Translating it yields CASSPRSAGSSTDTQYF. The chain is built from TRBV3-1 and TRBJ2-3, with 7 bases fitting TRBD2. This CDR3 has 17 residues. Germline values: CDR1 LGHDT, CDR2 YNNKEL (reference sequence). V was pared by 4 bases and J by 0 bases, with 10 bases of the junction left unmatched.